Following are 25 T cell receptor beta chains from one sample sequenced in a study of T cells in Graves' hyperthyroidism and ophthalmopathy. TCR beta CDR3 sequences were amplified from RNA transcripts. The study used the HTBI primer set for a first-round RT-PCR of the TCR CDR3. TCRdb reanalysed the multiplex PCR reads using MiXCR and keeps one entry per CDR3 protein. The sample gives about 380,000 distinct CDR3 sequences, less than 20% of which show up once; 40% is in the top ten. Sequencing used blood. Receptors originate from a young man with Graves' ophthalmopathy.

There are many counts of this clonotype. V gene TRBV15 combines with J gene TRBJ1-1; D remains ambiguous. This CDR3 contains 15 residues. V lost 0 bases and J 5 bases, leaving 13 bases between the germline ends. Germline CDR1 and CDR2: LNHNV and YYDKDF (reference sequence). The DNA for the CDR3 is TGTGCCACCAGCAGAGATGTGGAGGGCTCGACTGAAGCTTTCTTT. Amino acids: CATSRDVEGSTEAFF.

This clonotype has at least ten counts. The chain combines TRBV29-1 with TRBJ2-5, with 9 nucleotides matching TRBD1. Per the germline V gene, CDR1 is SQVTM and CDR2 is ANQGSEA. CDR3 length equals 14 residues. The junction had 5 bases not matched to a gene; V was cut back by 4 bases and J by 2 bases. CDR3 in amino acids: CSVADRGRQETQYF. CDR3 coding DNA: TGCAGCGTTGCCGACAGGGGGAGGCAAGAGACCCAGTACTTC.

The table lists this clonotype with a few counts. V is TRBV20-1 and J is TRBJ1-2; possible D gene TRBD1, 5 bases. With 3 bases removed from V and 6 bases from J, the gap between germline ends came to 14 bases. Looked up from germline, CDR1 is DFQATT and CDR2 is SNEGSKA (reference sequence). The CDR3 contains 13 residues. The CDR3 loop reads CSARLGDGNGYTF. In DNA form, the CDR3 reads TGCAGTGCTAGGTTGGGGGATGGGAATGGCTACACCTTC.

The rearrangement links TRBV10-3 to TRBJ2-5, with 11 bases aligning to TRBD2. This CDR3 comprises 15 residues. The J segment lost 5 bases and the V segment lost 10 bases, leaving 12 bases of the junction unmatched. The germline gives CDR1 ENHRY, CDR2 SYGVKD. CDR3 DNA: TGTGCCACCCGAGGTAGCGGGGGGGCTAGTGAGACCCAGTACTTC. This encodes CATRGSGGASETQYF.

Ten or more counts support this clonotype. The V call is TRBV20-1, the J call TRBJ1-5; TRBD1 is a possible D gene (6 bases). The V end lost 1 base, the J end lost 4 bases, and 11 bases lay between the germline ends. The CDR3 totals 14 residues. CDR1 is DFQATT, CDR2 SNEGSKA, per germline (reference sequence). CDR3 sequence reads: CSARVGAGNQPQHF. CDR3 bases: TGCAGTGCTAGAGTGGGGGCTGGAAATCAGCCCCAGCATTTT.

This clonotype was detected ten times or more. The chain combines TRBV12-3 or TRBV12-4 with TRBJ1-1; D not certain. With 7 bases removed from V and 11 bases from J, the gap between germline ends came to 20 bases. This CDR3 has 13 residues. This CDR3 is CASMTGPDLGAFF. In DNA form, the CDR3 reads TGTGCCAGCATGACCGGGCCGGATCTTGGGGCTTTCTTT.

In its sample, this clonotype was seen many times. J is TRBJ2-3 and V is TRBV4-1; D tentatively fits TRBD1 or TRBD2 (5 bases each). The germline V and J ends were trimmed by 5 bases and 0 bases, with 15 bases remaining between them. The CDR3 consists of 16 residues. Per germline, CDR1 MGHRA and CDR2 YSYEKL. The CDR3 bases are TGCGCCAGCAGCAAAGGGGCAGGAGGTAGCACAGATACGCAGTATTTT. Encoded protein: CASSKGAGGSTDTQYF.

Only a few counts were recorded for this clonotype. V gene TRBV19 combines with J gene TRBJ1-1, with D unresolved. The germline V gene encodes CDR1 LNHDA and CDR2 SQIVND (reference sequence). V lost 0 bases and J 10 bases, leaving 12 bases between the germline ends. The CDR3 sequence is 13 residues long. CDR3 sequence: CASSIDRDNRAFF. For the CDR3, the DNA is TGTGCCAGTAGTATAGATCGCGATAATCGAGCTTTCTTT. The entire variable domain, with the rest obtained from reference TRBV19 and TRBJ1-1, is as follows: DGGITQSPKYLFRKEGQNVTLSCEQNLNHDAMYWYRQDPGQGLRLIYYSQIVNDFQKGDIAEGYSVSREKKESFPLTVTSAQKNPTAFYLCASSIDRDNRAFFGQGTRLTVV.

This clonotype has only a few counts. The DNA for the CDR3 is TGCAGCGTTGCCGCGGACCCCGGGGCTGAAAAACTGTTTTTT. Protein sequence: CSVAADPGAEKLFF. The V and J genes are TRBV29-1 and TRBJ1-4, with D possibly matching TRBD1 (5 bases). The CDR3 spans 14 residues. Germline CDR1 reads SQVTM; CDR2 reads ANQGSEA. Deletions cut 4 bases from V and 7 bases from J, with 16 bases between.

The V call is TRBV12-3 or TRBV12-4, the J call TRBJ2-4; D remains unclear. This CDR3 has 16 amino acids. The ends were cut back, 7 bases at V and 1 base at J, with 17 bases in the middle. CDR3 sequence reads: CASTQGQLLAKNIQYF. The CDR3 DNA sequence: TGTGCCAGCACCCAAGGCCAGCTTCTGGCCAAAAACATTCAGTACTTC.

The rearrangement uses TRBV24-1 and TRBJ2-2, with 8 bases that match TRBD2. Trimming removed 0 bases from V and 3 bases from J; junction bases left unmatched: 2. The CDR3 loop spans 16 amino acids. Germline V CDR1 and CDR2: KGHDR, SFDVKD. The CDR3 spells CATSDLSGGDTGELFF. For the CDR3, the DNA is TGTGCCACCAGTGATTTGTCCGGGGGGGACACCGGGGAGCTGTTTTTT.

The CDR3 region has the DNA TGTGCCACCAGCAGGGGAATGGGATCACCCCTCCACTTT. Translation: CATSRGMGSPLHF. V gene TRBV15 combines with J gene TRBJ1-6; D gene ambiguous. CDR1 is LNHNV, CDR2 YYDKDF, per germline (reference sequence). This CDR3 contains 13 residues. Between the trimmed V and J ends, which lost 3 bases and 10 bases, there was a span of 10 bases. Combining the CDR3 with reference TRBV15 and TRBJ1-6 gives the whole variable domain DAMVIQNPRYQVTQFGKPVTLSCSQTLNHNVMYWYQQKSSQAPKLLFHYYDKDFNNEADTPDNFQSRRPNTSFCFLDIRSPGLGDTAMYLCATSRGMGSPLHFGNGTRLTVT.

This clonotype was observed many times. The rearrangement joins TRBV28 to TRBJ2-3; 7 nucleotides match TRBD1. This CDR3 has 15 amino acids. The V gene's germline CDR1 is MDHEN and CDR2 SYDVKM. After removal of 5 bases from V and 6 bases from J, the junction contained 11 bases not matched to a gene. The CDR3 protein is CASSPVRGLSDTQYF. For the CDR3, the DNA is TGTGCCAGCAGTCCCGTTAGGGGGCTCTCGGATACGCAGTATTTT.

This chain joins TRBV7-9 and TRBJ1-4, with D unclear. V was shortened by 4 bases and J by 8 bases, with 14 bases between the two germline ends. Germline CDR1 SEHNR, CDR2 FQNEAQ (reference sequence). This CDR3 contains 14 residues. The CDR3 sequence: CASSSASEREKLFF. Here the CDR3 DNA reads TGTGCCAGCAGCTCGGCCAGCGAACGGGAAAAACTGTTTTTT.

The chain employs TRBV20-1 and TRBJ2-5, with D tentatively TRBD2 (6 bases). The CDR3 is 15 residues long. Per the germline V gene, CDR1 is DFQATT and CDR2 is SNEGSKA (reference sequence). Trimming left V 1 base short and J 4 bases short, with 16 bases between. The DNA of the CDR3 is TGCAGTGCTAGAGTGACGGCGGGGCCCCCAGAGACCCAGTACTTC. It encodes CSARVTAGPPETQYF.

About this clonotype itself: Possible read error: a much larger clone is one base away. This chain links TRBV3-1 with TRBJ2-5; tentative D call: TRBD2 (6 bases). CDR3 size: 16 residues. From germline, CDR1 is LGHDT and CDR2 YNNKEL (reference sequence). The DNA of the CDR3 is TGTGCCAGCAGCCAAGATTGGGGGGAGACCCAAGAGACCCAGCACTTC. Encoded protein: CASSQDWGETQETQHF.

This clonotype has at least ten counts. V is TRBV3-1 and J is TRBJ1-4, with 9 bases identical to TRBD1. V shed 3 bases, J shed 7 bases, and the junction held 3 bases outside the gene matches. The CDR3 totals 14 residues. Germline V gene sequence: CDR1 LGHDT, CDR2 YNNKEL (reference sequence). CDR3: CASSHGTGIEKLFF. For the CDR3, the DNA is TGTGCCAGCAGCCACGGGACAGGGATTGAAAAACTGTTTTTT. Complete variable domain (other parts from reference TRBV3-1 and TRBJ1-4): DTAVSQTPKYLVTQMGNDKSIKCEQNLGHDTMYWYKQDSKKFLKIMFSYNNKELIINETVPNRFSPKSPDKAHLNLHINSLELGDSAVYFCASSHGTGIEKLFFGSGTQLSVL.

This clonotype appeared a few times. The chain couples TRBV24-1 to TRBJ2-1, with D hard to call. Germline V gene lookup returns CDR1 KGHDR and CDR2 SFDVKD. The CDR3 loop spans 16 amino acids. V was trimmed by 3 bases and J by 4 bases, leaving 15 bases between them. CDR3 DNA: TGTGCCACCAGTGATCCGAGCCTAAGGGCTTACAATGAGCAGTTCTTC. Its translation: CATSDPSLRAYNEQFF.

A note on this clonotype: A much larger clone differs from this one at a single base, so this may be a read error. The V and J genes are TRBV11-2 and TRBJ1-2; D remains ambiguous. The CDR3 sequence is 14 residues long. The V gene's germline CDR1 is SGHAT and CDR2 FQNNGV. The CDR3 DNA reads as TGTGCCGGCAGCTTAGGAAGCGCTAACTATGGCTACACCTTC. Protein product: CAGSLGSANYGYTF.

This clonotype came up a few times. The rearrangement uses TRBV9 and TRBJ1-4, with a possible D match to TRBD1 (5 bases). Per germline, CDR1 SGDLS and CDR2 YYNGEE. The CDR3 is 16 amino acids. V was cut by 3 bases and J by 1 base, with 13 bases left in between. The CDR3 sequence is CASSGGDLGTNEKLFF. The CDR3 DNA sequence: TGTGCCAGCAGCGGGGGGGATCTTGGAACTAATGAAAAACTGTTTTTT.

The V call is TRBV5-1, the J call TRBJ2-1; 12 bases match TRBD2. The CDR3 runs to 16 residues. V trimming: 0 bases; J trimming: 5 bases; junction bases outside the gene matches: 3. Germline lookup yields CDR1 SGHRS and CDR2 YFSETQ. CDR3 amino acids: CASSLATSGGNNEQFF. CDR3 bases: TGCGCCAGCAGCTTGGCCACTAGCGGGGGGAACAATGAGCAGTTCTTC.

The table lists this clonotype with a few counts. V and J are TRBV4-1 and TRBJ1-2; D gene ambiguous. Trimming took 1 base from V and 8 from J, leaving 11 bases between them. This CDR3 contains 13 residues. Germline loops: CDR1 MGHRA, CDR2 YSYEKL. Here the CDR3 DNA reads TGCGCCAGCAGCCAAGCTGGAGTTACCGGCTACACCTTC. Translation gives CASSQAGVTGYTF.

This clonotype was seen only a few times. This chain joins TRBV20-1 and TRBJ2-1; 8 nucleotides agree with TRBD2. The V gene's germline CDR1 is DFQATT and CDR2 SNEGSKA (reference sequence). V shed 2 bases, J shed 7 bases, and the junction held 16 bases outside the gene matches. The CDR3 runs 17 residues. The CDR3 sequence: CSARPPPSGLPVNEQFF. The CDR3 nucleotides are TGCAGTGCTAGACCTCCCCCTAGCGGGCTCCCTGTGAATGAGCAGTTCTTC.

The rearrangement joins TRBV6-2 or TRBV6-3 to TRBJ2-1; D possibly uses TRBD1 or TRBD2 (6 bases each). Per the germline V gene, CDR1 is MNHEY and CDR2 is SVGEGT. Between the trimmed V and J ends, which lost 0 bases and 7 bases, there was a span of 13 bases. The CDR3 has 15 amino acids. CDR3 coding DNA: TGTGCCAGCAGTTACTCTACAGGGAGGTCTAATGAGCAGTTCTTC. It specifies CASSYSTGRSNEQFF.

In its sample, this clonotype was seen many times. The chain has TRBV10-3 and TRBJ2-3; D possibly uses TRBD1 or TRBD2 (5 bases each). CDR1 ENHRY and CDR2 SYGVKD come from the germline V gene. CDR3 length: 12 amino acids. V lost 10 bases and J lost 0, with 8 bases in between. The CDR3 DNA reads as TGTGCCACCAGGGACAGCACAGATACGCAGTATTTT. Protein sequence: CATRDSTDTQYF.